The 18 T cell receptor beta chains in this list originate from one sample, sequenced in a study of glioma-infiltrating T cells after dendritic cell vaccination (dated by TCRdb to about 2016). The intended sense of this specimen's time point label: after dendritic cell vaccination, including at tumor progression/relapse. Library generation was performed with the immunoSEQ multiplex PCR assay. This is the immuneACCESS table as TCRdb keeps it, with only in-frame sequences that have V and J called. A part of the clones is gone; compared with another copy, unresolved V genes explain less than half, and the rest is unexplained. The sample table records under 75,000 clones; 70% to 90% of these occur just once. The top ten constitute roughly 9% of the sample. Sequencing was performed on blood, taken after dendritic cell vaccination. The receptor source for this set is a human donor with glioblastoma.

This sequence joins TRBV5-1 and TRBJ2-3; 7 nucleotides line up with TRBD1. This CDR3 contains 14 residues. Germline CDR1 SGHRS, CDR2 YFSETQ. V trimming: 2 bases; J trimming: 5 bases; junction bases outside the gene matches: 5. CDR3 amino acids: CASSLLRGQDTQYF. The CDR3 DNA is TGCGCCAGCAGCTTACTAAGGGGGCAAGATACGCAGTATTTT.

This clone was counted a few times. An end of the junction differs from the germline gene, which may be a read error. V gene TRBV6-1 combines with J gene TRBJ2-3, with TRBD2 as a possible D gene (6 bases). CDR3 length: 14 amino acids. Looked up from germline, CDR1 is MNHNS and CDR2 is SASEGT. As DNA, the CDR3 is TGTGCCATCAGTGATGCGGGGCCAACAGATACGCAGTATTTT. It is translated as CAISDAGPTDTQYF.

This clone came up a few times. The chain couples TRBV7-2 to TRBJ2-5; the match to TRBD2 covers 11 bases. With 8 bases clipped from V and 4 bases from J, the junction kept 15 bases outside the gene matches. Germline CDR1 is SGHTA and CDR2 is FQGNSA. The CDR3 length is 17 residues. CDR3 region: CASAEGASGGNGETQYF. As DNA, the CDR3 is TGTGCCAGCGCTGAGGGGGCTAGCGGGGGGAACGGAGAGACCCAGTACTTC.

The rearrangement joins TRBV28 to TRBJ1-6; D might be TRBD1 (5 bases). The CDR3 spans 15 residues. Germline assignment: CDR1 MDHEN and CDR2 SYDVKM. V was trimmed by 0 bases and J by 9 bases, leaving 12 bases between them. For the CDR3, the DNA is TGTGCCAGCAGTTTATGGGGCGGAGGGGCTTCACCCCTCCACTTT. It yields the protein CASSLWGGGASPLHF.

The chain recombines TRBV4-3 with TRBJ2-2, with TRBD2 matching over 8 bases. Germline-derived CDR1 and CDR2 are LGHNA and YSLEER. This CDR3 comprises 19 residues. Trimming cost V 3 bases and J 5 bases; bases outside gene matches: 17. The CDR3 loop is CASSHLKGAAGERTGELFF. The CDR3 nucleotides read TGCGCCAGCAGCCACCTAAAAGGTGCAGCGGGGGAGCGAACCGGGGAGCTGTTTTTT.

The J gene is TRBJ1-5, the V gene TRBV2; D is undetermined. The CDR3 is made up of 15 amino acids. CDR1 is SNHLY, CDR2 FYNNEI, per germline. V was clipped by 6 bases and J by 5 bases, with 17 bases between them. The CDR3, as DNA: TGTGCCAGCAGACAATCTCGGAGGATGGATCAGCCCCAGCATTTT. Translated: CASRQSRRMDQPQHF.

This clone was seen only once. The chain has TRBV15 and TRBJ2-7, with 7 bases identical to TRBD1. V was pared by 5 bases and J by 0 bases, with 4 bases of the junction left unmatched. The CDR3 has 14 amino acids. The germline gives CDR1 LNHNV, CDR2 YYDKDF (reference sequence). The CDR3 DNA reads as TGTGCCACCAGCGACCGGGACAGCTCCTACGAGCAGTACTTC. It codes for CATSDRDSSYEQYF.

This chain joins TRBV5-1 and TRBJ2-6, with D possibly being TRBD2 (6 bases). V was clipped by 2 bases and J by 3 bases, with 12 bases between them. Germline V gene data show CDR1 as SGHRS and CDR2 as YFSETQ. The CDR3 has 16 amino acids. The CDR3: CASSLGGSVGANVLTF. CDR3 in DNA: TGCGCCAGCAGCTTAGGAGGGTCGGTTGGGGCCAACGTCCTGACTTTC.

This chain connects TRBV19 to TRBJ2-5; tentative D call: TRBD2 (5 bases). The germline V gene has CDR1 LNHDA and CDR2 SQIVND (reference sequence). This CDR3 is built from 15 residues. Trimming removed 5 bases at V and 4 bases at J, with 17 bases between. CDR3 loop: CASSYSLVVAETQYF. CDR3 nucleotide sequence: TGTGCCAGTAGTTACTCACTAGTAGTGGCAGAGACCCAGTACTTC.

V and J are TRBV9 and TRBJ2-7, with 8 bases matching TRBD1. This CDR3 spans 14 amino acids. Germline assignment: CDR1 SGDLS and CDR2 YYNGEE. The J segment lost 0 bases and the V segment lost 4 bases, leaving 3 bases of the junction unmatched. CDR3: CASSRTGNSYEQYF. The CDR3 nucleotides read TGTGCCAGCAGCCGGACAGGGAACTCCTACGAGCAGTACTTC.

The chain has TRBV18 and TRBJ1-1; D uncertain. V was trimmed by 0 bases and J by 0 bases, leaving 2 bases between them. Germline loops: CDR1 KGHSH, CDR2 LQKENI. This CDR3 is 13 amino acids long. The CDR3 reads CASSPPLNTEAFF. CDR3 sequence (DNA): TGTGCCAGCTCACCACCCTTGAACACTGAAGCTTTCTTT.

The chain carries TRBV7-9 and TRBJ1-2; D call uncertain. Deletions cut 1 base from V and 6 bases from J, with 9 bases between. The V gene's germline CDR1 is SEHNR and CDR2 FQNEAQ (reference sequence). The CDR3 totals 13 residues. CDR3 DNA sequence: TGTGCCAGCAGCTTAGGCCGGAGTGATGGCTACACCTTC. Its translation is CASSLGRSDGYTF.

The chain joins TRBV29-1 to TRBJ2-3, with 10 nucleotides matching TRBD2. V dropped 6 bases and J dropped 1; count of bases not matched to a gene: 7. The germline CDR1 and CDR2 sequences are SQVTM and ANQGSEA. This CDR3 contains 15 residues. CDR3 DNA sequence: TGCAGCGTAGCGGGGGGGCAGGTGGGCACAGATACGCAGTATTTT. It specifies CSVAGGQVGTDTQYF.

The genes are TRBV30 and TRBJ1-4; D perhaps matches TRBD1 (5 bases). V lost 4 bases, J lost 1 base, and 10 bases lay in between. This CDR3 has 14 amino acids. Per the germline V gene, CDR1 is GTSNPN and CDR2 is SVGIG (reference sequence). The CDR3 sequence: CAWKGRETNEKLFF. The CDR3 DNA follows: TGTGCCTGGAAGGGCAGGGAAACTAATGAAAAACTGTTTTTT.

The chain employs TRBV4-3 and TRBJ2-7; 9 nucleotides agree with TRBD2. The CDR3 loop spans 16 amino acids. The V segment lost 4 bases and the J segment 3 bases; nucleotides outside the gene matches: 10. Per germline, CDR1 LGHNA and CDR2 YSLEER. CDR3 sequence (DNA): TGCGCCAGCAGCCCCGGGGTAGCGGGGGCGAACTACGAGCAGTACTTC. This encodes CASSPGVAGANYEQYF.

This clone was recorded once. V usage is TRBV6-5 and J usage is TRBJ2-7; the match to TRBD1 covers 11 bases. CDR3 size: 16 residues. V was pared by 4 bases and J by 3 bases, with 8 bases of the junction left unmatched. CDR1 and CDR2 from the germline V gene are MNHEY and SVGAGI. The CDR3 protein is CASSSPSGTGGYEQYF. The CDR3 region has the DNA TGTGCCAGCAGTTCCCCCTCCGGGACAGGGGGCTACGAGCAGTACTTC.

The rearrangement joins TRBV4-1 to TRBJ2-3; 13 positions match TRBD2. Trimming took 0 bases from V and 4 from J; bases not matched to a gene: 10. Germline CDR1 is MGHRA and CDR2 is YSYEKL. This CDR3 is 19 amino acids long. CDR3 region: CASSQERTSGGSSPDTQYF. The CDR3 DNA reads TGCGCCAGCAGCCAAGAAAGGACTAGCGGGGGAAGTAGCCCAGATACGCAGTATTTT.

The CDR3 DNA sequence: TGCGCCAGCAGCCAAGAGGAGCGGGGGTGGAATGAGCAGTTCTTC. It encodes CASSQEERGWNEQFF. The chain links TRBV4-3 to TRBJ2-1, with 8 positions matching TRBD2. There are 15 residues in the CDR3. V lost 0 bases and J lost 7; bases outside the gene matches: 5. The germline V gene has CDR1 LGHNA and CDR2 YSLEER.